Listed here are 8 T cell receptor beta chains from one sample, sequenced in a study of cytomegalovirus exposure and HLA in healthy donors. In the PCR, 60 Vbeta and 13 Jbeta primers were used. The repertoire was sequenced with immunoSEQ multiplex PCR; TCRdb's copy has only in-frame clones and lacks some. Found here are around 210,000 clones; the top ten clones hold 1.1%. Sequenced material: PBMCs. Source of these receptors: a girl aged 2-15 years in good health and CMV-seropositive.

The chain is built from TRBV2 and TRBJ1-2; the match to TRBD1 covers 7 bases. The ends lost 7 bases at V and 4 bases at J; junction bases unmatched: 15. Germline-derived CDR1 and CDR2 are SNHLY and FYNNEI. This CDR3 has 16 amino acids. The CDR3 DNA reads TGTGCCAGCATGGCGGACAGGTCCTCGTTTAGCTATGGCTACACCTTC. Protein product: CASMADRSSFSYGYTF.

CDR3 residues: CASSLTTGSNYEQYF. The DNA for the CDR3 is TGTGCCAGCAGTTTAACGACAGGTTCCAACTACGAGCAGTACTTC. The rearrangement joins TRBV28 to TRBJ2-7, with D possibly being TRBD1 (6 bases). The CDR3 has 15 residues. Germline-derived CDR1 and CDR2 are MDHEN and SYDVKM. V dropped 2 bases and J dropped 3 bases, with 14 bases sitting between them.

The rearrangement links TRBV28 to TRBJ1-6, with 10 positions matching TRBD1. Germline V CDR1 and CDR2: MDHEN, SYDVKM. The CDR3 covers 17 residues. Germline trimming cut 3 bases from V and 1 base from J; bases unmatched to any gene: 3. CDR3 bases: TGTGCCAGCAGTTTTAGACAGGGGGCATCCTATAATTCACCCCTCCACTTT. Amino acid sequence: CASSFRQGASYNSPLHF.

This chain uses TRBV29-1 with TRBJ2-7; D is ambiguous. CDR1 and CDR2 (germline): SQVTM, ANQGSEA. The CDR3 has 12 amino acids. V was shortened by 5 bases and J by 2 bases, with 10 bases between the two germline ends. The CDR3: CSVIAEAYEQYF. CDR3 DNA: TGCAGCGTTATTGCGGAAGCCTACGAGCAGTACTTC.

The CDR3 nucleotides are TGTGCCAGCAGCCGTCACCGGCAGGACAGTTTAAACACTGAAGCTTTCTTT. This encodes CASSRHRQDSLNTEAFF. The chain employs TRBV7-8 and TRBJ1-1; maybe TRBD1 (6 bases). V lost 5 bases to trimming and J lost 2 bases, with 21 bases between them. This CDR3 has 17 amino acids. Per germline, CDR1 SGHVS and CDR2 FQNEAQ.

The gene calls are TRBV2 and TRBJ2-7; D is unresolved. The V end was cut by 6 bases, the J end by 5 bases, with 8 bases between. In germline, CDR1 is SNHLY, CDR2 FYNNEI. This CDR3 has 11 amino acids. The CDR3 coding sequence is TGTGCCAGCAGCCCCCTCGACGAGCAGTACTTC. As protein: CASSPLDEQYF. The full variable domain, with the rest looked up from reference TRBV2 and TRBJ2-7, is EPEVTQTPSHQVTQMGQEVILRCVPISNHLYFYWYRQILGQKVEFLVSFYNNEISEKSEIFDDQFSVERPDGSNFTLKIRSTKLEDSAMYFCASSPLDEQYFGPGTRLTVT.

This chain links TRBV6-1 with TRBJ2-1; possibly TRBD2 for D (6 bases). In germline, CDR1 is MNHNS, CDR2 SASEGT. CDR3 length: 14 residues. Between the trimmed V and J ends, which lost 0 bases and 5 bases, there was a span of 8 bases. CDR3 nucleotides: TGTGCCAGCAGTGAAGCGGGAGGTAACAATGAGCAGTTCTTC. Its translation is CASSEAGGNNEQFF.

The CDR3 spells CASSDKGQKNTEAFF. DNA of the CDR3: TGTGCCAGCAGTGATAAGGGACAGAAGAACACTGAAGCTTTCTTT. The V gene is TRBV6-1, the J gene TRBJ1-1; TRBD1 aligns across 7 bases. This CDR3 is built from 15 residues. The germline gives CDR1 MNHNS, CDR2 SASEGT. With V trimmed by 3 bases and J by 1 base, 5 bases remained unmatched.